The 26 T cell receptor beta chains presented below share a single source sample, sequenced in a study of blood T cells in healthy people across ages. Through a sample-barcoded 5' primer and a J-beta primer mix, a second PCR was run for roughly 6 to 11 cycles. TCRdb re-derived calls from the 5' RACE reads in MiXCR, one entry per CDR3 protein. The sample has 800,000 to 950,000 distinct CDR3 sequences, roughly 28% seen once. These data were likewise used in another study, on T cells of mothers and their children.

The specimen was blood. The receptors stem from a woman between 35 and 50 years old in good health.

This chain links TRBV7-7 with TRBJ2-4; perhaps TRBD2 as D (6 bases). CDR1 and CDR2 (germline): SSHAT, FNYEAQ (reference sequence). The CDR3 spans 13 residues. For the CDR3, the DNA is TGTGCTAGCGGCTTAGAACGGAACAATGAGCAGTACTTC. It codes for CASGLERNNEQYF.

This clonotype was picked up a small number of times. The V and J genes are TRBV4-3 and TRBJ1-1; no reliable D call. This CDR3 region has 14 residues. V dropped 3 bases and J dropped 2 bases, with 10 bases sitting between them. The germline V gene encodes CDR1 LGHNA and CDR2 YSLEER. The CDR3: CASSHDTENTEAFF. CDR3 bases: TGCGCCAGCAGCCATGACACAGAAAACACTGAAGCTTTCTTT.

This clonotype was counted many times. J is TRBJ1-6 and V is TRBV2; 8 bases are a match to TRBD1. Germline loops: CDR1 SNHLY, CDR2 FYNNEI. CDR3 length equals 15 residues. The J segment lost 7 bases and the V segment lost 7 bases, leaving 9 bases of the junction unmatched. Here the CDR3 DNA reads TGTGCCAGCATTCGCCGGACAGGGAGGAATTCACCCCTCCACTTT. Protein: CASIRRTGRNSPLHF.

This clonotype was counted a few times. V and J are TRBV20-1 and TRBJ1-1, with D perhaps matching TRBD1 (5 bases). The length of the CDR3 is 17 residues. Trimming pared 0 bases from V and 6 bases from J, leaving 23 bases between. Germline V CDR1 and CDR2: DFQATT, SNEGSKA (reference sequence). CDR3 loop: CSARDGRSMGEGAEAFF. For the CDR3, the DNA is TGCAGTGCTAGAGACGGTAGATCAATGGGTGAAGGGGCTGAAGCTTTCTTT.

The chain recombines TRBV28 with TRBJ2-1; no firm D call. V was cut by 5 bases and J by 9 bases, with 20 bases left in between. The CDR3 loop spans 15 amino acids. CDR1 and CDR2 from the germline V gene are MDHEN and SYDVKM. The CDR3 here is CASSRTRPPHGEQFF. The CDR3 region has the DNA TGTGCCAGCAGTCGTACCCGACCCCCTCACGGTGAGCAGTTCTTC. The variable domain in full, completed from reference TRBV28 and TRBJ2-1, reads DVKVTQSSRYLVKRTGEKVFLECVQDMDHENMFWYRQDPGLGLRLIYFSYDVKMKEKGDIPEGYSVSREKKERFSLILESASTNQTSMYLCASSRTRPPHGEQFFGPGTRLTVL.

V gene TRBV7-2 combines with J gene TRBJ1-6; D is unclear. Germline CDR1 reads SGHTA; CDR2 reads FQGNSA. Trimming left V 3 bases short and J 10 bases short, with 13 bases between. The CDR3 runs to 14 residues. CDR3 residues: CASSFGDRSSPLHF. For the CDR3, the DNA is TGTGCCAGCAGCTTCGGGGATAGGTCCTCACCCCTCCACTTT. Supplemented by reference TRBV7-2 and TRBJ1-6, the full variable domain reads GAGVSQSPSNKVTEKGKDVELRCDPISGHTALYWYRQSLGQGLEFLIYFQGNSAPDKSGLPSDRFSAERTGGSVSTLTIQRTQQEDSAVYLCASSFGDRSSPLHFGNGTRLTVT.

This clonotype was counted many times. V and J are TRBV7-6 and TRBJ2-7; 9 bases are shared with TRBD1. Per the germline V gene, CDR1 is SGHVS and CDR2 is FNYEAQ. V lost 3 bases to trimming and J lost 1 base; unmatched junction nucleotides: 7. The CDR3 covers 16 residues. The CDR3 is CASSFSPGQGSYEQYF. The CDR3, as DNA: TGTGCCAGCAGCTTCTCCCCTGGACAGGGGTCCTACGAGCAGTACTTC.

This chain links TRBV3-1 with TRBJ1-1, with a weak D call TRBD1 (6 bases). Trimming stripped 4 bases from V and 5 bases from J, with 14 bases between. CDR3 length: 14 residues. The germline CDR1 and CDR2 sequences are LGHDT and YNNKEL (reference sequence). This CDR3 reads CASSPGTPRTEAFF. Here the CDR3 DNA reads TGTGCCAGCAGCCCCGGGACACCCCGGACTGAAGCTTTCTTT.

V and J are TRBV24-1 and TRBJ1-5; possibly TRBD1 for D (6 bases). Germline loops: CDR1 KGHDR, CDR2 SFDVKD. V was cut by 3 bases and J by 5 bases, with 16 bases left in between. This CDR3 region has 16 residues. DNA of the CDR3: TGTGCCACCAGTGATCGCAATGGACAGCGCGATCAGCCCCAGCATTTT. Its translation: CATSDRNGQRDQPQHF.

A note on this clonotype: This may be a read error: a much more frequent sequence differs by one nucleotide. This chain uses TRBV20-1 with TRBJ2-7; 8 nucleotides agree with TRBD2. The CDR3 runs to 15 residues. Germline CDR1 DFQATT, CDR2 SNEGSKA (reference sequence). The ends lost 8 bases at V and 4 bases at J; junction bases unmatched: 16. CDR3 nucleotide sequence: TGCAGTACCCATGACATGAAAGGCGGGAGGTACGAGCAGTACTTC. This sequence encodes CSTHDMKGGRYEQYF.

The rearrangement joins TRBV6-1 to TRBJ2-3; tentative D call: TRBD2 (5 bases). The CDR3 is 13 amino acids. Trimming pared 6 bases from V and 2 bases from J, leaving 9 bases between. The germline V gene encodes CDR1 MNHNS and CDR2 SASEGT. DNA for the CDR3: TGTGCCAGCAGCCGGGGAATCACAGATACGCAGTATTTT. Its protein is CASSRGITDTQYF.

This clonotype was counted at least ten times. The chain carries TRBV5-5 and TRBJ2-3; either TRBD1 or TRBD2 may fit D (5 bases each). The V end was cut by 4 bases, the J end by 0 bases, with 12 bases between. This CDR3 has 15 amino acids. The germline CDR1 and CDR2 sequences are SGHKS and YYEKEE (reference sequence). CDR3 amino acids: CASSGTVPSTDTQYF. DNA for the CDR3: TGTGCCAGCAGCGGGACGGTACCTAGCACAGATACGCAGTATTTT. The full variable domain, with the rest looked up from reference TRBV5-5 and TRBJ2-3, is DAGVTQSPTHLIKTRGQQVTLRCSPISGHKSVSWYQQVLGQGPQFIFQYYEKEERGRGNFPDRFSARQFPNYSSELNVNALLLGDSALYLCASSGTVPSTDTQYFGPGTRLTVL.

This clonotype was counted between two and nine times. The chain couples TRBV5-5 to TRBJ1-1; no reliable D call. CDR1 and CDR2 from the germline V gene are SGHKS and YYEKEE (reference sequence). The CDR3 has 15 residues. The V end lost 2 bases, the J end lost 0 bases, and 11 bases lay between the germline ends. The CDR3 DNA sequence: TGTGCCAGCAGCTTAATCCCAGACATGAACACTGAAGCTTTCTTT. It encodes CASSLIPDMNTEAFF. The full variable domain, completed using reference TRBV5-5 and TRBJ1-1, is DAGVTQSPTHLIKTRGQQVTLRCSPISGHKSVSWYQQVLGQGPQFIFQYYEKEERGRGNFPDRFSARQFPNYSSELNVNALLLGDSALYLCASSLIPDMNTEAFFGQGTRLTVV.

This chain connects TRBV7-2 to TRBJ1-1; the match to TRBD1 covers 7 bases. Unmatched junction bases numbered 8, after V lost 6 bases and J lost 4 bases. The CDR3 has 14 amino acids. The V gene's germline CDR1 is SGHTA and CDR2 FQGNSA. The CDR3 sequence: CASRLDRDTTEAFF. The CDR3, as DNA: TGTGCCAGCAGGCTTGACAGGGACACCACTGAAGCTTTCTTT.

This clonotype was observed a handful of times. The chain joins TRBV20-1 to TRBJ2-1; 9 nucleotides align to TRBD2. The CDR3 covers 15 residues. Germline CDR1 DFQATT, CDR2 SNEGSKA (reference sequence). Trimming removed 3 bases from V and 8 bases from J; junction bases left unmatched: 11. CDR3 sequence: CSASRGAGGPDEQFF. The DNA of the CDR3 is TGCAGTGCTAGCCGCGGGGCGGGAGGGCCAGATGAGCAGTTCTTC.

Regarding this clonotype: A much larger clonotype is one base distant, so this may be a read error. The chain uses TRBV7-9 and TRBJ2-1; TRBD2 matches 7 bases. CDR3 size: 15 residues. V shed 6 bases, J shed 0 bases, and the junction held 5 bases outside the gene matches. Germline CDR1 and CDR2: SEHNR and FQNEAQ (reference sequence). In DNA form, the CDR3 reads TGTGCCAGCAGTCCCCGGGGGGTCTCCTACAATGAGCAGTTCTTC. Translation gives CASSPRGVSYNEQFF.

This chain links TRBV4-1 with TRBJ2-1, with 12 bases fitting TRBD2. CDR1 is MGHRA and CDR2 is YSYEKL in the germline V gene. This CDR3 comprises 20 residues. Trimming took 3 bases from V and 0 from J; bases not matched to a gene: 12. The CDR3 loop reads CASSHPPGLAGGSSYNEQFF. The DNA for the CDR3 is TGCGCCAGCAGCCACCCTCCGGGGCTAGCGGGGGGGAGCTCCTACAATGAGCAGTTCTTC.

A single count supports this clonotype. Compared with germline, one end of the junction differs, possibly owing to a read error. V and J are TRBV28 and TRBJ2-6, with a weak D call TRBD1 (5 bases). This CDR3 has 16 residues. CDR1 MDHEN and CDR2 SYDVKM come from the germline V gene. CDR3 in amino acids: CASSLETSSGASVLTF. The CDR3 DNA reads TGTGCCAGCAGTTTAGAGACGAGCTCTGGGGCCAGCGTCCTGACTTTC.

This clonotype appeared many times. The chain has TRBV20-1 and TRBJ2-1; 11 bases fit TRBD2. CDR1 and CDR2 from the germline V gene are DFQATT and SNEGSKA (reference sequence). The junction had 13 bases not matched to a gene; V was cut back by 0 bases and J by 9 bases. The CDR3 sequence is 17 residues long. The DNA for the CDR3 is TGCAGTGCTAGAGATTATCGTCTAGCGGGGGGCGCCCCTGAGCAGTTCTTC. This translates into CSARDYRLAGGAPEQFF.

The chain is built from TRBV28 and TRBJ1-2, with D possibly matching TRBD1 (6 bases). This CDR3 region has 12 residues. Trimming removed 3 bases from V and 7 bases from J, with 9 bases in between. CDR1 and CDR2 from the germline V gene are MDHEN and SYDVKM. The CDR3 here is CASSLAGAGYTF. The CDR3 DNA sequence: TGTGCCAGCAGTTTGGCAGGGGCTGGCTACACCTTC.

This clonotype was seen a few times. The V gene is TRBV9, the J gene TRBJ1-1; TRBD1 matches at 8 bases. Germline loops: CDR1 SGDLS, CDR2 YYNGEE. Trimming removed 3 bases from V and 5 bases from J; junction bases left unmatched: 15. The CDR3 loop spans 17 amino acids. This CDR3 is CASSAGQGRPGGTEAFF. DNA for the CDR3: TGTGCCAGCAGCGCAGGACAGGGACGGCCTGGAGGGACTGAAGCTTTCTTT.

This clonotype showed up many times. This CDR3 is CASSQSGEGYTF. The CDR3 bases are TGTGCCAGCTCACAGTCTGGGGAAGGCTACACCTTC. The chain has TRBV18 and TRBJ1-2; no reliable D call. This CDR3 has 12 amino acids. V was trimmed by 4 bases and J by 8 bases, leaving 11 bases between them. In germline, CDR1 is KGHSH, CDR2 LQKENI.

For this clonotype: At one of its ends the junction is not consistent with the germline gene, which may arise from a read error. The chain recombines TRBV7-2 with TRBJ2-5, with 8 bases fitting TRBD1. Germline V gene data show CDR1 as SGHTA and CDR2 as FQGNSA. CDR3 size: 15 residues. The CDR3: CVSSLGQGAASKQYF. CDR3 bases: TGTGTCAGCAGCTTAGGGCAGGGGGCCGCCTCTAAGCAGTACTTC.

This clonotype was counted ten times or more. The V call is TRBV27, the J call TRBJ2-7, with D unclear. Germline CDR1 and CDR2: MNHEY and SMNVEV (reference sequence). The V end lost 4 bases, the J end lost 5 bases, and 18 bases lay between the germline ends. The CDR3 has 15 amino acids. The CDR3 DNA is TGTGCCAGCAGTTACACAGTAGGGCTTTTGGACGAGCAGTACTTC. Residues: CASSYTVGLLDEQYF.

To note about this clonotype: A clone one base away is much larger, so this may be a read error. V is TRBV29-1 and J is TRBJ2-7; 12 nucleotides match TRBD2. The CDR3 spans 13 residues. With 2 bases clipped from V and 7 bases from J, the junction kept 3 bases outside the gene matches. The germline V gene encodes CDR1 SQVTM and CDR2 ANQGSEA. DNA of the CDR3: TGCAGCGTTGAACTAGCGGGGGGGTATGAGCAGTACTTC. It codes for CSVELAGGYEQYF.

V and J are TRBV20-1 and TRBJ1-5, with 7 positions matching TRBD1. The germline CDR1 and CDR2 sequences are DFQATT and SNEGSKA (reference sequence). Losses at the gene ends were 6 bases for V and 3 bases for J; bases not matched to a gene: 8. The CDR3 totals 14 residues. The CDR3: CSAVSGTDNQPQHF. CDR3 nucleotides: TGCAGTGCCGTGTCCGGGACAGACAATCAGCCCCAGCATTTT.